This passage covers 27 T cell receptor beta chains from one sample sequenced in a study of shared clonotypes between healthy human individuals. Only in-frame clones appear in the TCRdb table, and some are missing; sequencing was by immunoSEQ multiplex PCR. The sample has hundreds of thousands of clones, 95% to 98% seen once. Naive CD8 cells comprised CD45RO-negative, CCR7-positively selected cells, excluding terminally differentiated effector memory CD45RA+ cells. The sequencing sample was made of naive CD8+ T cells sorted from blood. These receptors came from a man aged 30-40 years in good health.

The chain combines TRBV5-1 with TRBJ1-1; D is unclear. The CDR3 has 18 amino acids. The V end lost 0 bases, the J end lost 2 bases, and 20 bases lay between the germline ends. The germline V gene encodes CDR1 SGHRS and CDR2 YFSETQ. CDR3 region: CASSLEIISDPFNTEAFF. CDR3 coding DNA: TGCGCCAGCAGCTTGGAGATTATCTCAGATCCTTTCAACACTGAAGCTTTCTTT.

The V gene is TRBV27, the J gene TRBJ2-3; D may be TRBD2 (5 bases). The V gene lost 4 bases and the J gene lost 2 bases, with 16 bases spanning the gap. The CDR3 spans 16 residues. In germline, CDR1 is MNHEY, CDR2 SMNVEV (reference sequence). The CDR3 region has the DNA TGTGCCAGCAGTTCCTCGACTACCGAGCACACAGATACGCAGTATTTT. As protein: CASSSSTTEHTDTQYF.

The CDR3 region has the DNA TGTGCCAGCAGCTTAGCAGGGAGCTACTCTGGAAACACCATATATTTT. It yields the protein CASSLAGSYSGNTIYF. The J gene is TRBJ1-3, the V gene TRBV7-9; D ambiguous. Trimming cost V 0 bases and J 0 bases, with 9 bases left between them. The CDR3 totals 16 residues. Looked up from germline, CDR1 is SEHNR and CDR2 is FQNEAQ (reference sequence).

V is TRBV29-1 and J is TRBJ2-3; D might be TRBD1 (6 bases). CDR1 and CDR2 from the germline V gene are SQVTM and ANQGSEA. The CDR3 consists of 14 residues. V lost 3 bases, J lost 1 base, and 11 bases lay in between. The CDR3 DNA follows: TGCAGCGTTGAGGGGTGGACAGGCACAGATACGCAGTATTTT. This sequence encodes CSVEGWTGTDTQYF.

The chain carries TRBV9 and TRBJ1-1; 9 bases are shared with TRBD1. The ends lost 3 bases at V and 4 bases at J; junction bases unmatched: 7. CDR1 is SGDLS, CDR2 YYNGEE, per germline. The CDR3 has 15 residues. The CDR3 spells CASSAHTGGGTEAFF. For the CDR3, the DNA is TGTGCCAGCAGCGCCCATACAGGGGGCGGCACTGAAGCTTTCTTT.

Points on this clone: Other DNA sequences within the sample encode an identical CDR3. The chain carries TRBV7-9 and TRBJ2-7, with D uncertain. V was pared by 1 base and J by 5 bases, with 6 bases between. Germline-derived CDR1 and CDR2 are SEHNR and FQNEAQ (reference sequence). This CDR3 is built from 12 residues. CDR3 DNA sequence: TGTGCCAGCAGCTTAGGGCAGAACGAGCAGTACTTC. It translates to CASSLGQNEQYF.

The chain recombines TRBV10-3 with TRBJ2-1; D perhaps matches TRBD2 (6 bases). Looked up from germline, CDR1 is ENHRY and CDR2 is SYGVKD. V lost 7 bases to trimming and J lost 4 bases, with 20 bases between them. The CDR3 is made up of 16 amino acids. The CDR3 sequence: CAIMGTAVAPYNEQFF. In nucleotides, the CDR3 is TGTGCCATCATGGGGACTGCCGTGGCTCCTTACAATGAGCAGTTCTTC.

This rearrangement joins TRBV14 to TRBJ2-1, with TRBD1 identical over 8 bases. This CDR3 comprises 15 residues. Unmatched junction bases numbered 10, after V lost 4 bases and J lost 8 bases. The germline V gene has CDR1 SGHDN and CDR2 FVKESK. CDR3 sequence (DNA): TGTGCCAGCAGCCCCGGACAGGGTACGCGCCATGAGCAGTTCTTC. It encodes CASSPGQGTRHEQFF.

The V and J genes are TRBV9 and TRBJ2-1; 13 bases agree with TRBD2. Losses at the gene ends were 0 bases for V and 8 bases for J; bases not matched to a gene: 2. This CDR3 region has 15 residues. Germline loops: CDR1 SGDLS, CDR2 YYNGEE. The chain's CDR3 is CASSVGTSGSYEQFF. The CDR3 bases are TGTGCCAGCAGCGTAGGGACTAGCGGGAGCTATGAGCAGTTCTTC.

V is TRBV4-3 and J is TRBJ2-3; 8 positions match TRBD2. The germline CDR1 and CDR2 sequences are LGHNA and YSLEER. CDR3 length equals 18 residues. Germline trimming cut 0 bases from V and 2 bases from J; bases unmatched to any gene: 10. CDR3 nucleotide sequence: TGCGCCAGCAGCCAAGATAGTGGGCTAGCGGGCGCCACAGATACGCAGTATTTT. Amino acids: CASSQDSGLAGATDTQYF.

This clone was observed once. V gene TRBV7-9 combines with J gene TRBJ1-1; D is unresolved. Germline-derived CDR1 and CDR2 are SEHNR and FQNEAQ (reference sequence). The CDR3 is 11 residues long. V was pared by 5 bases and J by 7 bases, with 8 bases between. The CDR3 DNA reads TGTGCCAGCAGCCCAAGCTTTGAAGCTTTCTTT. Translating gives CASSPSFEAFF.

The rearrangement joins TRBV28 to TRBJ1-2, with D uncertain. Germline CDR1 and CDR2: MDHEN and SYDVKM. The CDR3 consists of 13 residues. V was shortened by 5 bases and J by 6 bases, with 13 bases between the two germline ends. CDR3 residues: CASSPPLMDGYTF. In DNA form, the CDR3 reads TGTGCCAGCAGTCCGCCACTCATGGATGGCTACACCTTC.

The chain links TRBV20-1 to TRBJ2-7; TRBD1 might be the D (6 bases). The CDR3 is 11 residues long. CDR1 and CDR2 (germline): DFQATT, SNEGSKA (reference sequence). V lost 8 bases and J lost 3, with 11 bases in between. CDR3 sequence (DNA): TGCAGTTCGGGACAAAGCTACGAGCAGTACTTC. It translates to CSSGQSYEQYF.

The chain carries TRBV4-1 and TRBJ1-3; 7 positions agree with TRBD1. After removal of 2 bases from V and 11 bases from J, the junction contained 12 bases not matched to a gene. CDR3 length equals 15 residues. In germline, CDR1 is MGHRA, CDR2 YSYEKL. The CDR3 nucleotides read TGCGCCAGCAGCCAATTCCAAGACAGGGTTTCCTCCATATATTTT. It is translated as CASSQFQDRVSSIYF.

This clone has a single count. The chain couples TRBV4-1 to TRBJ2-5, with a possible D match to TRBD1 (6 bases). The V end lost 4 bases, the J end lost 4 bases, and 19 bases lay between the germline ends. In germline, CDR1 is MGHRA, CDR2 YSYEKL. This CDR3 spans 16 amino acids. The CDR3 loop is CASSPYLQGYGETQYF. DNA for the CDR3: TGCGCCAGCAGCCCTTACCTACAGGGATACGGAGAGACCCAGTACTTC.

The chain links TRBV29-1 to TRBJ2-1, with D unclear. CDR3 length: 15 amino acids. V lost 6 bases to trimming and J lost 8 bases, with 23 bases between them. The V gene's germline CDR1 is SQVTM and CDR2 ANQGSEA. CDR3 in DNA: TGCAGCGTCTCCTTCCCCGGCGGACGTCAGGATGAGCAGTTCTTC. Translation: CSVSFPGGRQDEQFF.

The CDR3 DNA reads TGTGCCAGCACCGACGTATCCTCATATTCGAGCACAGATACGCAGTATTTT. Protein product: CASTDVSSYSSTDTQYF. This chain links TRBV9 with TRBJ2-3, with D unresolved. The V and J ends lost 6 bases and 0 bases respectively, with 20 bases between them. The germline CDR1 and CDR2 sequences are SGDLS and YYNGEE. CDR3 length: 17 residues.

The rearrangement uses TRBV6-1 and TRBJ2-3; possible D gene TRBD1, 6 bases. The length of the CDR3 is 13 residues. Looked up from germline, CDR1 is MNHNS and CDR2 is SASEGT. Trimming left V 6 bases short and J 2 bases short, with 9 bases between. Here the CDR3 reads CASRDRPTDTQYF. DNA for the CDR3: TGTGCCAGCAGGGACAGACCCACAGATACGCAGTATTTT.

The CDR3 region is CASSERDGSRFQPYF. The CDR3 DNA reads as TGCGCCAGCAGTGAACGCGACGGGTCCCGCTTTCAGCCGTACTTC. The V and J genes are TRBV10-1 and TRBJ2-7; D unresolved. CDR1 WNHNN and CDR2 SYGVQD come from the germline V gene (reference sequence). Between the trimmed V and J ends, which lost 3 bases and 12 bases, there was a span of 24 bases. The CDR3 sequence is 15 residues long.

This clone was seen once. The chain uses TRBV7-9 and TRBJ2-4, with D tentatively TRBD1 (8 bases). CDR1 and CDR2 from the germline V gene are SEHNR and FQNEAQ (reference sequence). This CDR3 has 16 residues. The germline V and J ends were trimmed by 1 base and 7 bases, with 17 bases remaining between them. The CDR3, as DNA: TGTGCCAGCAGCTTAGAGCGGGACAGGAATAGGAACATTCAGTACTTC. Amino acid sequence: CASSLERDRNRNIQYF.

A single count supports this clone. This sequence joins TRBV5-3 and TRBJ2-3, with 9 positions matching TRBD2. TRBV5-3 is known as an ORF, though its function is uncertain. The trim removed 4 bases at V and 4 bases at J, leaving 10 bases unmatched. The CDR3 loop spans 16 amino acids. The CDR3 loop reads CARSLSCGRVPDTQYF. The DNA for the CDR3 is TGTGCCAGAAGCCTCAGTTGCGGGAGGGTTCCAGATACGCAGTATTTT.

The chain uses TRBV6-5 and TRBJ1-5, with D tentatively TRBD1 (6 bases). The V gene's germline CDR1 is MNHEY and CDR2 SVGAGI. This CDR3 has 13 amino acids. With 2 bases removed from V and 7 bases from J, the gap between germline ends came to 9 bases. Here the CDR3 reads CASSYGQGQPQHF. The CDR3 bases are TGTGCCAGCAGTTACGGTCAGGGGCAGCCCCAGCATTTT.

V gene TRBV9 combines with J gene TRBJ2-1; D perhaps matches TRBD1 (5 bases). The CDR3 has 15 amino acids. Trimming removed 4 bases from V and 0 bases from J, with 11 bases in between. The germline V gene has CDR1 SGDLS and CDR2 YYNGEE. CDR3 sequence (DNA): TGTGCCAGCAGCCCACACAGGAGCTCCTACAATGAGCAGTTCTTC. This gives the protein CASSPHRSSYNEQFF.

V gene TRBV11-3 combines with J gene TRBJ2-5; a possible D gene is TRBD2 (5 bases). V gave up 6 bases and J gave up 2 bases, with 19 bases separating them. The germline CDR1 and CDR2 sequences are SGHNT and YENEEA. The CDR3 is 16 residues long. In DNA form, the CDR3 reads TGTGCCAGCAGTCCGACCACGACCAGAGGGCAAGAGACCCAGTACTTC. Amino acids: CASSPTTTRGQETQYF.

The chain is built from TRBV7-9 and TRBJ2-7; D gene unclear. Germline-derived CDR1 and CDR2 are SEHNR and FQNEAQ (reference sequence). The V end was cut by 1 base, the J end by 1 base, with 8 bases between. This CDR3 spans 14 amino acids. The CDR3 nucleotides read TGTGCCAGCAGCTTAGACGGCAATTCCTACGAGCAGTACTTC. Its protein product is CASSLDGNSYEQYF.

V is TRBV9 and J is TRBJ2-2; possible D gene TRBD1, 5 bases. Trimming stripped 0 bases from V and 0 bases from J, with 9 bases between. Germline assignment: CDR1 SGDLS and CDR2 YYNGEE. The CDR3 has 16 amino acids. CDR3 region: CASSVGVRANTGELFF. The CDR3 DNA sequence: TGTGCCAGCAGCGTAGGGGTCAGGGCGAACACCGGGGAGCTGTTTTTT.

The V call is TRBV10-2, the J call TRBJ2-3; 8 bases match TRBD2. Trimming took 5 bases from V and 2 from J; bases not matched to a gene: 3. The germline V gene has CDR1 WSHSY and CDR2 SAAADI. The CDR3 is 14 residues long. The CDR3 DNA is TGCGCCAGCAGTCCTAGCGGGTTCACAGATACGCAGTATTTT. This sequence encodes CASSPSGFTDTQYF.